The source of this T cell receptor beta chain is a study of shared clonotypes between healthy human individuals (dated by TCRdb to 2020 to 2021). With respect to the entire study: The cohort comprised a couple of women and a few men aged 18 to 49 years. Libraries were prepared and TCR repertoires were sequenced by different laboratories using diverse techniques, in order to increase sequencing depth and limit assay-specific biases. Leukapheresis yielded between about 0.9 and 10 billion PBMCs per donor. The study deeply sequenced blood TCR repertoires of about five healthy adults to estimate repertoire size and the extent of clonotype sharing between individuals. For each donor, CD4 naive and CD4 memory were each run on three plates, CD8 naive on two plates, and CD8 memory on one plate.

The donors were healthy, HIV-negative adults with no recently reported acute infections or vaccinations. Only Caucasian adults living in Nashville, Tennessee, USA were represented among the donors. CD4+ T cells were enriched by magnetic negative selection, after which naive cells were positively selected on CD45RA and the negative fraction was taken as the memory subset. Blood was obtained by leukapheresis, after which PBMCs were separated by Ficoll-Histopaque density gradient centrifugation and cryopreserved in liquid nitrogen vapor phase. Analytical flow cytometry was used to check the purity and quantity of every magnetically sorted T cell population. Genomic DNA was isolated from every sorted fraction and measured by UV absorbance on a Nanodrop 2000c. This clone was observed a handful of times. Its antigen has not been determined. A much larger clonotype is one base distant, so this may be a read error.

TCR CDR3 regions were amplified from genomic DNA by multiplex PCR using the deep immunoSEQ assay. Extracted genomic DNA from each cell subset was distributed evenly across all wells of several immunoSEQ 96-well plates, and each plate was treated as a replicate. Each replicate PCR for sorted subsets received approximately 200 ng genomic DNA, equal to roughly 29,000 T cell genomes. The purified libraries were quantified using a Qubit 3.0 fluorometer, sized with a Bioanalyzer 2100, and then quantified again using the KAPA Library Quantification kit. Every immunoSEQ 96-well plate was sequenced on a separate single-read 150-cycle Illumina NextSeq 550 flow cell. Per the original workflow: Because only junctional sequences without quality scores were contained in the immunoSEQ output, filtering matching that applied to full-length reads could not be performed. Sequences were annotated with PyIR, a Python wrapper for IgBLAST v1.9, using IMGT germline references to assign V/J genes and CDR3. Reads were filtered out if the reads had weak V/J assignments (E-value above 1e-6), no CDR3, stop codons, out-of-frame junctions, or ambiguous translated residues. V3J clonotypes were defined as sequences sharing the same inferred V gene, J gene, and CDR3 amino acid sequence. Percentage overlap between repertoires was computed as shared unique clonotypes divided by the size of the smaller repertoire. Three approaches were used to assess repertoire richness: RTK rarefaction, the Chao1 estimator, and Recon v2.1 estimates of unobserved clonotypes. For all TCRbeta clonotypes obtained by the gDNA method from a handful of donors, generation probabilities were computed with OLGA. The table comes from immuneACCESS by way of TCRdb, which keeps in-frame sequences with V and J called. Part of the clones is missing from these tables; in studies checked, under half for an unresolved V gene and the rest for unknown reasons. For V, J and clone size, that table is used; D and trimming come from the DNA. This sample comprises about a million clones, 70% to 80% of them detected only once. The ten largest account for approximately 0.9% of the sample.

The CDR3 covers 14 residues, taking in both the cysteine and the phenylalanine. This entry keeps only the CDR3 DNA: 42 bases, framed from base 1. Relative to germline, V is missing 5 bases and J is missing 2 bases, with 3 bases of the junction outside any gene match. CDR1 and CDR2 (SEHNR, FQNEAQ) derive from the germline V gene (reference sequence). The research as a whole found: Even with the large sequencing depth, rarefaction of the sorted-subset datasets indicated that sequencing was incomplete. Naive subsets generally had larger estimated clonotype richness than memory subsets did. Because the study included only a small number of donors, the genetic and exposure-history diversity represented was limited. Based on pairwise subsampling, the degree of clonotype sharing among donors was expected to be affected by sequencing depth. Clonotypes shared by all four sorted-subset donors showed higher generation probabilities than non-shared clonotypes. Sharing across a few donors was observed for around 5% of naive CD4, 3% to 3.5% of naive CD8, about 2.3% of memory CD4, and 0.4% of memory CD8 clonotypes. Only blood was sampled, and tissue TCR repertoires likely differ from those in blood.

Sequenced input: memory CD4+ T cells from PBMCs. This sample's cell subset or site label indicates: CD45RA-negative fraction. This chain joins TRBV7-9 to TRBJ1-5; 7 bases in between match TRBD1. The sequence derives from a man aged 18 to 30 in good health. Some clones in this sample may be carry-over from other donors' samples. CDR3 loop: CASSPGTGNQPQHF. The bases are TGTGCCAGCAGCCCCGGGACAGGCAATCAGCCCCAGCATTTT.